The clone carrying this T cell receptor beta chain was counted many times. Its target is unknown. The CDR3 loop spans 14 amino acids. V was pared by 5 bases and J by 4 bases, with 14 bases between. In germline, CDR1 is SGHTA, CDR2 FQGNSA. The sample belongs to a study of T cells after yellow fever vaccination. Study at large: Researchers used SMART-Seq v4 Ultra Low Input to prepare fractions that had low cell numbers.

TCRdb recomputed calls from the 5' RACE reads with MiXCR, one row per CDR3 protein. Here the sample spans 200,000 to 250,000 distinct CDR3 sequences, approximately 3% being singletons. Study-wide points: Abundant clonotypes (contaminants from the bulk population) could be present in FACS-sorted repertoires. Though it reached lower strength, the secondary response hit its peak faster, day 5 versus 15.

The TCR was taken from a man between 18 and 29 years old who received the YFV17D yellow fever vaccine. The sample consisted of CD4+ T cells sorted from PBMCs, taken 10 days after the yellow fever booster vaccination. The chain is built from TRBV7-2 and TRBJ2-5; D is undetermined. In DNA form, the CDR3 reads TGTGCCAGCAGCCCGAACAGCCCTTTAGAGACCCAGTACTTC. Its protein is CASSPNSPLETQYF.